Presented here are 7 T cell receptor beta chains from one specimen sequenced in a study of shared clonotypes between healthy human individuals. CD45RO-negative cells were positively selected for CCR7, leaving out terminally differentiated effector memory CD45RA+ cells. Generated by immunoSEQ multiplex PCR, the TCRdb table keeps only in-frame clones and is missing some. Among 2 million or so clones, around 96% were seen once, and the ten largest hold more than 0.95%. The specimen sequenced was naive CD8+ T cells sorted from blood. The receptors stem from a man in his late teens or twenties in good health.

The rearrangement uses TRBV5-1 and TRBJ1-6; D uncertain. The CDR3 length is 14 residues. Germline CDR1 and CDR2: SGHRS and YFSETQ. V was shortened by 0 bases and J by 7 bases, with 8 bases between the two germline ends. CDR3: CASSLDGSNSPLHF. CDR3 DNA sequence: TGCGCCAGCAGCTTGGACGGATCAAATTCACCCCTCCACTTT.

The V and J genes are TRBV7-9 and TRBJ2-1; no definite D call. Between the trimmed V and J ends, which lost 1 base and 5 bases, there was a span of 6 bases. Germline V CDR1 and CDR2: SEHNR, FQNEAQ (reference sequence). The CDR3 length is 13 residues. The DNA of the CDR3 is TGTGCCAGCAGCTTAGGGACGGACAATGAGCAGTTCTTC. This translates into CASSLGTDNEQFF. Looking up the rest from reference TRBV7-9 and TRBJ2-1 gives the full variable domain: DTGVSQNPRHKITKRGQNVTFRCDPISEHNRLYWYRQTLGQGPEFLTYFQNEAQLEKSRLLSDRFSAERPKGSFSTLEIQRTEQGDSAMYLCASSLGTDNEQFFGPGTRLTVL.

This sequence joins TRBV13 and TRBJ2-3; D is undetermined. The germline V and J ends were trimmed by 4 bases and 11 bases, with 19 bases remaining between them. Germline CDR1 PRHDT, CDR2 FYEKMQ (reference sequence). CDR3 length equals 14 residues. DNA for the CDR3: TGTGCCAGCAGCTCAGCAGACTCCCAGTATGAGCAGTATTTT. Translation gives CASSSADSQYEQYF.

The chain has TRBV29-1 and TRBJ2-3; TRBD1 or TRBD2 may be the D gene (5 bases each). V dropped 3 bases and J dropped 2 bases, with 12 bases sitting between them. Per germline, CDR1 SQVTM and CDR2 ANQGSEA. CDR3 length equals 14 residues. In nucleotides, the CDR3 is TGCAGCGTTGATCTGGGGGAAAACACAGATACGCAGTATTTT. This sequence encodes CSVDLGENTDTQYF.

The chain recombines TRBV4-3 with TRBJ2-7; 13 positions match TRBD2. The CDR3 runs to 19 residues. Germline V lookup: CDR1 LGHNA, CDR2 YSLEER. V lost 1 base, J lost 0 bases, and 9 bases stayed unmatched. The CDR3 DNA follows: TGCGCCAGCAGCCAAGCCGCTGGACTAGCGGGAGCTAACTCCTACGAGCAGTACTTC. Translation gives CASSQAAGLAGANSYEQYF.

Points on this clone: This CDR3 is also generated by other DNA sequences in the sample. Written as DNA, the CDR3 is TGCGCCAGCAGCCAAGTGTCAGGGGGCACCTACGAGCAGTACTTC. It yields the protein CASSQVSGGTYEQYF. This chain connects TRBV4-1 to TRBJ2-7, with 8 positions matching TRBD1. From germline, CDR1 is MGHRA and CDR2 YSYEKL. CDR3 length: 15 amino acids. Losses at the gene ends were 1 base for V and 2 bases for J; bases not matched to a gene: 4.

This rearrangement joins TRBV9 to TRBJ1-4, with D hard to call. CDR3 length equals 14 residues. Germline CDR1 is SGDLS and CDR2 is YYNGEE. V lost 5 bases and J lost 8, with 16 bases in between. The CDR3 DNA reads TGTGCCAGCAGTCCTACGGGGAAAGGGGAAAAACTGTTTTTT. Amino acids: CASSPTGKGEKLFF.